These 8 T cell receptor beta chains originate from one sample sequenced in a study of T cell repertoires in cytomegalovirus infection. TCRdb re-derived calls from the reads in MiXCR, one entry per CDR3 protein. In the table there are 550,000 to 700,000 distinct CDR3 sequences, 40% of which are singletons. For these receptors, no antigen is known. Sequencing used cultured PBMCs, obtained from culture after CMV antigen stimulation. Receptors originate from a human donor in good health (CMV status not recorded). Some clones in this sample may be carry-over from other donors' samples.

This clonotype was counted a few times. The rearrangement joins TRBV19 to TRBJ1-1, with 7 bases fitting TRBD1. The CDR3 is 15 amino acids. V was clipped by 1 base and J by 1 base; unmatched bases: 3. The V gene's germline CDR1 is LNHDA and CDR2 SQIVND (reference sequence). The CDR3 coding sequence is TGTGCCAGTAGTATAGCAGGACAGGCGAACACTGAAGCTTTCTTT. Translating it yields CASSIAGQANTEAFF.

The table lists this clonotype with a few counts. Its ends do not fully match the called genes, so a read error is possible. The rearrangement joins TRBV19 to TRBJ2-2; the D gene is possibly TRBD1 (5 bases). Germline CDR1 reads LNHDA; CDR2 reads SQIVND (reference sequence). There are 11 residues in the CDR3. This CDR3 is CASSMAGQSIF. The CDR3, as DNA: TGTGCCAGTAGTATGGCAGGGCAATCCATTTTT.

This clonotype came up a few times. The gene calls are TRBV15 and TRBJ1-5; D is ambiguous. The V end lost 6 bases, the J end lost 6 bases, and 12 bases lay between the germline ends. The germline V gene has CDR1 LNHNV and CDR2 YYDKDF (reference sequence). There are 13 residues in the CDR3. The CDR3 DNA reads as TGTGCCACCAGTAAGGGAGTAGGTCAGCCCCAGCATTTT. It encodes CATSKGVGQPQHF.

The chain links TRBV18 to TRBJ2-3; possibly TRBD2 for D (7 bases). V lost 5 bases to trimming and J lost 1 base, with 13 bases between them. Germline CDR1 is KGHSH and CDR2 is LQKENI. This CDR3 has 15 amino acids. The CDR3 sequence: CASSAAGTRTDTQYF. The CDR3 region has the DNA TGTGCCAGCTCAGCAGCGGGGACACGCACAGATACGCAGTATTTT.

V and J are TRBV6-6 and TRBJ1-5; D remains unclear. CDR1 and CDR2 (germline): MNHNY, SVGAGI (reference sequence). Trimming took off 2 bases at V and 1 base at J, with 6 bases between the two ends. This CDR3 spans 14 amino acids. CDR3 sequence: CASSYIRSNQPQHF. The CDR3 nucleotides read TGTGCCAGCAGTTACATCAGAAGCAATCAGCCCCAGCATTTT.

V and J are TRBV20-1 and TRBJ2-7; TRBD1 aligns across 7 bases. CDR3 length equals 12 residues. The V gene end was trimmed by 6 bases and the J gene end by 0 bases; junction bases not matched to a gene: 2. The V gene's germline CDR1 is DFQATT and CDR2 SNEGSKA (reference sequence). The CDR3 here is CSANRGSYEQYF. The DNA of the CDR3 is TGCAGTGCCAACAGGGGCTCCTACGAGCAGTACTTC.

This chain joins TRBV28 and TRBJ2-7; D is perhaps TRBD2 (5 bases). Germline assignment: CDR1 MDHEN and CDR2 SYDVKM. The CDR3 contains 13 residues. V shed 3 bases and J shed 3 bases, with 9 bases lying between them. In DNA, the CDR3 is TGTGCCAGCAGTTTGGACGGGGACTACGAGCAGTACTTC. It specifies CASSLDGDYEQYF. The variable domain in full, with the rest retrieved from reference TRBV28 and TRBJ2-7, is DVKVTQSSRYLVKRTGEKVFLECVQDMDHENMFWYRQDPGLGLRLIYFSYDVKMKEKGDIPEGYSVSREKKERFSLILESASTNQTSMYLCASSLDGDYEQYFGPGTRLTVT.

This clonotype was seen more than once but under ten times. This chain joins TRBV4-3 and TRBJ2-1; 9 positions agree with TRBD2. V shed 0 bases, J shed 8 bases, and the junction held 14 bases outside the gene matches. The germline gives CDR1 LGHNA, CDR2 YSLEER. CDR3 length: 18 residues. CDR3 coding DNA: TGCGCCAGCAGCCAAGAAGGGACGGGACTAGCACGTTTCCATGAGCAGTTCTTC. Amino acids: CASSQEGTGLARFHEQFF.